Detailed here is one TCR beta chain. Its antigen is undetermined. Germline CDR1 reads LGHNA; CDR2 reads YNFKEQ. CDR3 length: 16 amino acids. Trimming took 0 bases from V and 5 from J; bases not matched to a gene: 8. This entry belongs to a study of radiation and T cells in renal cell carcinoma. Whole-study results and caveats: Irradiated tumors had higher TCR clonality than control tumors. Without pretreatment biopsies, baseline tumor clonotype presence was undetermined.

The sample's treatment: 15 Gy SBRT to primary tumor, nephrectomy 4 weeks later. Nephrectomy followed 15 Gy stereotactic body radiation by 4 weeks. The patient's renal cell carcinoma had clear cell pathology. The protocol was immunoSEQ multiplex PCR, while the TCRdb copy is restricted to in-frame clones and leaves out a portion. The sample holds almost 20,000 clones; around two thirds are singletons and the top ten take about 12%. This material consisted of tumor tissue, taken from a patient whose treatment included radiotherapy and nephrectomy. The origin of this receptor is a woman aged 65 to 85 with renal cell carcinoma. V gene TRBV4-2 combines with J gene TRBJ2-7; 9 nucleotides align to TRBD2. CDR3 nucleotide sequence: TGTGCCAGCAGCCAAGATAGGAGCGGGGGGTCCAACGAGCAGTACTTC. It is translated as CASSQDRSGGSNEQYF.